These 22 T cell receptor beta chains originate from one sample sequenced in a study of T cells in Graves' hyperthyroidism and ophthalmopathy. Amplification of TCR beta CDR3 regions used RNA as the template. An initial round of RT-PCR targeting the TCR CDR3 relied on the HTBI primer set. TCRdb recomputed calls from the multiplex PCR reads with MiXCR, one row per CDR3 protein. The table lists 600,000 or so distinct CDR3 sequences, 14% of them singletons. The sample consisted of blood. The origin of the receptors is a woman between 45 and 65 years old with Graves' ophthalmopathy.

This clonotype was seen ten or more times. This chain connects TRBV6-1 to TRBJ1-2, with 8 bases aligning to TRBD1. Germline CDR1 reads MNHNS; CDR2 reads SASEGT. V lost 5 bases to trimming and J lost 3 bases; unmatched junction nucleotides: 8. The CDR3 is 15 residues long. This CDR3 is CASSLRTGLHYGYTF. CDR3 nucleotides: TGTGCCAGCAGTCTCCGGACAGGGTTGCACTATGGCTACACCTTC.

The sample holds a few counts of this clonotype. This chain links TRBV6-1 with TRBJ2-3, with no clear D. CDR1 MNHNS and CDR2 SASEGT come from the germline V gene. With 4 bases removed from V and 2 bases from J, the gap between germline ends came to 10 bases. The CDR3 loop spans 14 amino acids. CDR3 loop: CASSVLGNTDTQYF. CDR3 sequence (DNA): TGTGCCAGCAGTGTGTTAGGGAACACAGATACGCAGTATTTT.

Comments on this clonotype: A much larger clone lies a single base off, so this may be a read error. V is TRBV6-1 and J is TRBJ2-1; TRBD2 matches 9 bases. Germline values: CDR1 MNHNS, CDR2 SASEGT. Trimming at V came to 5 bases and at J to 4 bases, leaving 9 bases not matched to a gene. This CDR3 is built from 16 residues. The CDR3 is CASSCTLAGVYNEQFF. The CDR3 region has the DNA TGTGCCAGCAGTTGCACGTTAGCGGGAGTATACAATGAGCAGTTCTTC.

Here the CDR3 DNA reads TGTGCCAGCAGTGAAAGGTTTATCGGGGGCGGAAAAAAAAATGAGCAGTTCTTC. Its protein is CASSERFIGGGKKNEQFF. The V gene is TRBV6-1, the J gene TRBJ2-1; D is tentatively TRBD1 or TRBD2 (6 bases each). CDR3 size: 18 residues. Trimming pared 2 bases from V and 7 bases from J, leaving 24 bases between. Looked up from germline, CDR1 is MNHNS and CDR2 is SASEGT.

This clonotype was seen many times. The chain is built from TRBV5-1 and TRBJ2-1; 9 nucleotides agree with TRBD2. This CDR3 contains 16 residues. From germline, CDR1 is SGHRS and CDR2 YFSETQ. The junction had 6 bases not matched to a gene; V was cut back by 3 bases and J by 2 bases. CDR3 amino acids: CASSSGSGGTYNEQFF. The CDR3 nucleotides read TGCGCCAGCAGCTCAGGTAGCGGGGGAACCTACAATGAGCAGTTCTTC.

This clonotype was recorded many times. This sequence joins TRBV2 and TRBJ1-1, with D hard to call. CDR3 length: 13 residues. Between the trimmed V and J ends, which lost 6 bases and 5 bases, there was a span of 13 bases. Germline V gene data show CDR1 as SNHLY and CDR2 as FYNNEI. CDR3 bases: TGTGCCAGCAGGGACCGCGCACGGACTGAAGCTTTCTTT. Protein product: CASRDRARTEAFF.

The CDR3 region is CASWAEVGEQYF. The CDR3 DNA reads TGTGCCAGCTGGGCGGAGGTGGGGGAGCAGTACTTC. This rearrangement joins TRBV7-2 to TRBJ2-7; maybe TRBD2 (5 bases). Germline V gene lookup returns CDR1 SGHTA and CDR2 FQGNSA. This CDR3 contains 12 residues. Trimming removed 8 bases at V and 7 bases at J, with 15 bases between.

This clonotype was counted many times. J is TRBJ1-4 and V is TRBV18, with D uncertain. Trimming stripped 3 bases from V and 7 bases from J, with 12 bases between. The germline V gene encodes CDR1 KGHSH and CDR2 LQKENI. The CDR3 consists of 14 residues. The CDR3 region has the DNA TGTGCCAGCTCACCCCCGAGCGGGCGTGAAAAACTGTTTTTT. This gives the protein CASSPPSGREKLFF.

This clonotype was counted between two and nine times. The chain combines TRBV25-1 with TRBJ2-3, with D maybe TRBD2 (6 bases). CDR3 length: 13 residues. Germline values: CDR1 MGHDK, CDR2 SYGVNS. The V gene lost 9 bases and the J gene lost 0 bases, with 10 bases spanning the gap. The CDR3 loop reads CASTGLSTDTQYF. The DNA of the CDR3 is TGTGCCAGTACGGGACTCAGCACAGATACGCAGTATTTT.

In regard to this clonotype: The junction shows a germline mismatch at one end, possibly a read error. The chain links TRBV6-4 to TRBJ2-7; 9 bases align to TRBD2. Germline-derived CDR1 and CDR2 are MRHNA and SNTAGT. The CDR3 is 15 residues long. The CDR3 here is CASSYSMGTSNEQYF. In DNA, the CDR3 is TGTGCCAGCAGTTACTCGATGGGGACTAGCAACGAGCAGTACTTC.

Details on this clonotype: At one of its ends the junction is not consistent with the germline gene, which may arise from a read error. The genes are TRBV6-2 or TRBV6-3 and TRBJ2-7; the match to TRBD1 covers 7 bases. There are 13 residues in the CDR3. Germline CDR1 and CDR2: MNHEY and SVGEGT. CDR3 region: CASSSGGPYGQYF. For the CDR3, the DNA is TGTGCCAGCAGCTCAGGGGGACCCTACGGGCAGTACTTC.

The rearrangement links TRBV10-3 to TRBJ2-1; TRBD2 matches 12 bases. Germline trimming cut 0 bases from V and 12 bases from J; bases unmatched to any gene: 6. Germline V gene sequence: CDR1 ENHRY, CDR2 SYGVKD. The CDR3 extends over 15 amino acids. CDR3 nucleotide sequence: TGTGCCATCAGTGAGTCACTAGCGGGAGGCGCGCGGCAGTTCTTC. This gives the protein CAISESLAGGARQFF.

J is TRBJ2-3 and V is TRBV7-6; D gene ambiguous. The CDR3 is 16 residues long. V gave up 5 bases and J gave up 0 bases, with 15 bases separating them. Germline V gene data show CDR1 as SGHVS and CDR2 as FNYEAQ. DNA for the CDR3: TGTGCCAGCAGCACCCGACCCGCGAGGAGCACAGATACGCAGTATTTT. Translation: CASSTRPARSTDTQYF.

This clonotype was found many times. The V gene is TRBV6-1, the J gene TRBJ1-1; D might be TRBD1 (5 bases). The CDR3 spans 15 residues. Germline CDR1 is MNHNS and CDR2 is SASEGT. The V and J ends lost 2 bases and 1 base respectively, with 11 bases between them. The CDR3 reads CASSELGRGNTEAFF. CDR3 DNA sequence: TGTGCCAGCAGTGAACTTGGGAGGGGGAACACTGAAGCTTTCTTT.

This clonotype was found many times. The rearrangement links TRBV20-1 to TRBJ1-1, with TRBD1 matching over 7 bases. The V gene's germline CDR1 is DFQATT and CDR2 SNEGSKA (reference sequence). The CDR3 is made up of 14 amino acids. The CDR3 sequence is CSTQGGHSSGGAFF. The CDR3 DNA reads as TGCAGCACCCAGGGGGGACACTCTTCTGGGGGAGCTTTCTTT.

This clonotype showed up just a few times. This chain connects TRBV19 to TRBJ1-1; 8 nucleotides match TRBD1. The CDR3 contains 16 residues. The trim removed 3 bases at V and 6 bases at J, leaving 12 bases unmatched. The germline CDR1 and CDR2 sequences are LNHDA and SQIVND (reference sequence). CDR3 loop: CASSMGGQGALAEAFF. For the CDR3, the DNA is TGTGCCAGTAGTATGGGAGGGCAGGGGGCGCTCGCTGAAGCTTTCTTT.

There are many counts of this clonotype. The CDR3 loop is CASSLRGSDEKLFF. The CDR3, as DNA: TGCGCCAGCAGCTTAAGGGGGTCAGATGAAAAACTGTTTTTT. The chain recombines TRBV5-1 with TRBJ1-4; possibly TRBD1 for D (6 bases). The CDR3 totals 14 residues. Trimming cost V 2 bases and J 6 bases, with 11 bases left between them. Germline CDR1 reads SGHRS; CDR2 reads YFSETQ.

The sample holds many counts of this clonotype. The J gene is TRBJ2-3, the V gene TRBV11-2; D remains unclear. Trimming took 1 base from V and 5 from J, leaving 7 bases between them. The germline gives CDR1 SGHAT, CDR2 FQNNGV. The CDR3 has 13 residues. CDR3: CASSLGLIDTQYF. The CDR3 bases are TGTGCCAGCAGCTTAGGGTTGATAGATACGCAGTATTTT.

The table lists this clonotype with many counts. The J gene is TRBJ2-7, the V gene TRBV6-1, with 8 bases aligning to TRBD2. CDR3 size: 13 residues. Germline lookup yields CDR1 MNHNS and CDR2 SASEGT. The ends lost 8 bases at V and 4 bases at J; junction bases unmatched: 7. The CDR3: CASLSGSSYEQYF. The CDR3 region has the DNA TGTGCCAGCCTAAGCGGGAGCTCTTACGAGCAGTACTTC.

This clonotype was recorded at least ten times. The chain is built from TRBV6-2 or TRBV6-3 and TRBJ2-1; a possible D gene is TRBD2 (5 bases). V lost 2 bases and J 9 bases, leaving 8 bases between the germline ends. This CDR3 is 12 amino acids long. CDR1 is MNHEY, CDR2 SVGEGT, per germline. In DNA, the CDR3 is TGTGCCAGCAGTTACGAGGGTGTTGAGCAGTTCTTC. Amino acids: CASSYEGVEQFF.

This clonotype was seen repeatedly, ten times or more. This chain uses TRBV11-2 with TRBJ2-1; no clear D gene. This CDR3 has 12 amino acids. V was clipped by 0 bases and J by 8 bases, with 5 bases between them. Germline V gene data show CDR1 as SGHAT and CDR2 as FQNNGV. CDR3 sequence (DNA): TGTGCCAGCAGCTTAGAAGGATATGAGCAGTTCTTC. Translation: CASSLEGYEQFF.

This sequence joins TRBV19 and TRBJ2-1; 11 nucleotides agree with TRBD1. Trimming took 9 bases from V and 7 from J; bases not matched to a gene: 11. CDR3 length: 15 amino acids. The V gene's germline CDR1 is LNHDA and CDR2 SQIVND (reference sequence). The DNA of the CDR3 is TGTGCCAGCGAGTCTGGACAGGGGGCTAGGAATGAGCAGTTCTTC. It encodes CASESGQGARNEQFF.